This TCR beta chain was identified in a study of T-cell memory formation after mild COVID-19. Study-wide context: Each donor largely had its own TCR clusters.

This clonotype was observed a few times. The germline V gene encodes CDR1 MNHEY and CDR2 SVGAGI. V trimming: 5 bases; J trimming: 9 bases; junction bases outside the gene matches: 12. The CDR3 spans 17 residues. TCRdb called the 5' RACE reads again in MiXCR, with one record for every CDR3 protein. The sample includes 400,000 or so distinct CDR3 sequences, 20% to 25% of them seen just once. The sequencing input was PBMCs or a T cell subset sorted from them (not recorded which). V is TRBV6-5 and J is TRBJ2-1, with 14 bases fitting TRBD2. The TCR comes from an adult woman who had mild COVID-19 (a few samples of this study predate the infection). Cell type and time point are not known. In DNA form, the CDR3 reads TGTGCCAGCAGTCTACCGGGACTAGCGGGGGCAGGCGGTGAGCAGTTCTTC. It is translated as CASSLPGLAGAGGEQFF.